The rows below give T cell receptor beta chains drawn from one sample of a study of blood T cell repertoires in COVID-19. Clones were sequenced by immunoSEQ multiplex PCR, and TCRdb holds only the in-frame ones, with some missing. The sample holds 500,000 to 600,000 clones, less than 90% seen once. Specimen: peripheral blood. The receptors were sampled from a woman aged 45-65 years with COVID-19, enrolled during active disease. Both conserved end residues are part of each CDR3. Fields, in order: J gene, clone size, D gene, V gene, CDR3 DNA, CDR3 protein. D genes are given only for firm matches. Clone size, where shown, is once, few, many, or a class for clones that have expanded.

j_gene: TRBJ1-1; abundance: NA; d_gene: NA; v_gene: TRBV3-1/TRBV3-2; CDR3nt: TGTGCCAGCACCCCCAGGGGCGAGGCAGAAGCTTTCTTT; CDR3aa: CASTPRGEAEAFF
j_gene: TRBJ1-2; abundance: NA; d_gene: NA; v_gene: TRBV6-1; CDR3nt: TGTGCCAGCAGTGAAGCGCTTCGGGGGGCTGCCAATGGCTACACCTTC; CDR3aa: CASSEALRGAANGYTF
j_gene: TRBJ2-6; abundance: NA; d_gene: NA; v_gene: TRBV28; CDR3nt: TGTGCCAGCAGTCTAAGACAGTTCTCTGGGGCCAACGTCCTGACTTTC; CDR3aa: CASSLRQFSGANVLTF
j_gene: TRBJ1-2; abundance: NA; d_gene: NA; v_gene: TRBV9; CDR3nt: TGTGCCAGCAGCATCCAGGGGACCTATGGCTACACCTTC; CDR3aa: CASSIQGTYGYTF
j_gene: TRBJ1-5; abundance: few; d_gene: TRBD1; v_gene: TRBV19; CDR3nt: TGTGCCAGTAGTCCCCAGACAGGGTTATCGCGGCAGCCCCAGCATTTT; CDR3aa: CASSPQTGLSRQPQHF
j_gene: TRBJ2-2; abundance: NA; d_gene: TRBD2; v_gene: TRBV3-1/TRBV3-2; CDR3nt: TGTGCCAGCAGCCAAGAGAGAGGGAGGGTCACCGGGGAGCTGTTTTTT; CDR3aa: CASSQERGRVTGELFF
j_gene: TRBJ2-3; abundance: once; d_gene: NA; v_gene: TRBV29-1; CDR3nt: TGCAGCGCGAGGACAGCAGATACGCAGTATTTT; CDR3aa: CSARTADTQYF
j_gene: TRBJ2-3; abundance: NA; d_gene: TRBD1; v_gene: TRBV5-6; CDR3nt: TGTGCTGGAAACAGGGGGCTAGTGGCAGATACGCAGTATTTT; CDR3aa: CAGNRGLVADTQYF
j_gene: TRBJ2-3; abundance: NA; d_gene: TRBD2; v_gene: TRBV7-3; CDR3nt: TGTGCCAGCAGCTCCGGATTAGCGGGGGCGACAGATACGCAGTATTTT; CDR3aa: CASSSGLAGATDTQYF
j_gene: TRBJ2-3; abundance: NA; d_gene: NA; v_gene: TRBV28; CDR3nt: TGTGCCAGCAGTTCACTCGAGGGGGACAGCACAGATACGCAGTATTTT; CDR3aa: CASSSLEGDSTDTQYF
j_gene: TRBJ2-5; abundance: NA; d_gene: TRBD2; v_gene: TRBV9; CDR3nt: TGTGCCAGCAGCGTAGCGGGACTAGCGGAAGAGACCCAGTACTTC; CDR3aa: CASSVAGLAEETQYF
j_gene: TRBJ2-3; abundance: NA; d_gene: TRBD2; v_gene: TRBV3-1/TRBV3-2; CDR3nt: TGTGCCGCCGGGGAGGGAAGCACAGATACGCAGTATTTT; CDR3aa: CAAGEGSTDTQYF
j_gene: TRBJ2-3; abundance: NA; d_gene: NA; v_gene: TRBV3-1/TRBV3-2; CDR3nt: TGTGCCAGCAGCCTAGCCACAGATACGCAGTATTTT; CDR3aa: CASSLATDTQYF
j_gene: TRBJ2-7; abundance: NA; d_gene: TRBD1; v_gene: TRBV6-5; CDR3nt: TGTGCCAGCACCGAGGGGGCCTGGGGGCCCTACGAGCAGTACTTC; CDR3aa: CASTEGAWGPYEQYF
j_gene: TRBJ2-7; abundance: NA; d_gene: TRBD1; v_gene: TRBV10-2; CDR3nt: TGCGCCAGCAGACAGGGGAGCGAGCAGTACTTC; CDR3aa: CASRQGSEQYF
j_gene: TRBJ1-1; abundance: NA; d_gene: NA; v_gene: TRBV5-5; CDR3nt: TGTGCCAGCAGCTATCTCGGACAGCCGATGAACACTGAAGCTTTCTTT; CDR3aa: CASSYLGQPMNTEAFF
j_gene: TRBJ2-3; abundance: once; d_gene: TRBD2; v_gene: TRBV7-2; CDR3nt: TGTGCCAGCAGCGTACGACTAGCGGGGGGCACAGATACGCAGTATTTT; CDR3aa: CASSVRLAGGTDTQYF
j_gene: TRBJ2-3; abundance: NA; d_gene: TRBD2; v_gene: TRBV5-1; CDR3nt: TGCGCCAGCGCCCCTGCTTACCAGCGGGGGGGCACAGATACGCAGTATTTT; CDR3aa: CASAPAYQRGGTDTQYF
j_gene: TRBJ1-1; abundance: NA; d_gene: NA; v_gene: TRBV7-6; CDR3nt: TGTGCCAGCAGCCAAAAATTGGAGGGACCGCCACCCCATGAAGCTTTCTTT; CDR3aa: CASSQKLEGPPPHEAFF
j_gene: TRBJ1-3; abundance: NA; d_gene: NA; v_gene: TRBV10-3; CDR3nt: TGTGCCATCAGTGCCATGACAGACTCTGGAAACACCATATATTTT; CDR3aa: CAISAMTDSGNTIYF
j_gene: TRBJ1-6; abundance: few; d_gene: NA; v_gene: TRBV28; CDR3nt: TGTGCCAGCAGTTACAGTAATTCACCCCTCCACTTT; CDR3aa: CASSYSNSPLHF
j_gene: TRBJ2-2; abundance: NA; d_gene: TRBD2; v_gene: TRBV2; CDR3nt: TGTGCCAGCAGGGCCCTAGCGGGCACCGGGGAGCTGTTTTTT; CDR3aa: CASRALAGTGELFF
j_gene: TRBJ2-1; abundance: NA; d_gene: TRBD1; v_gene: TRBV12-5; CDR3nt: TGTGCTAGTGGGACCGGGACAGGGGCTGATGAGCAGTTCTTC; CDR3aa: CASGTGTGADEQFF
j_gene: TRBJ2-7; abundance: NA; d_gene: TRBD2; v_gene: TRBV3-1/TRBV3-2; CDR3nt: TGTGCCAGCACCTTCCCGGGAGGAACCTACGAGCAGTACTTC; CDR3aa: CASTFPGGTYEQYF
j_gene: TRBJ1-5; abundance: NA; d_gene: NA; v_gene: TRBV20-1; CDR3nt: TGCAGTGCTAGTAGGAGTGGGCAGCCCCAGCATTTT; CDR3aa: CSASRSGQPQHF
j_gene: TRBJ2-7; abundance: NA; d_gene: NA; v_gene: TRBV6-5; CDR3nt: TGTGCCAGCAGTTACTCTCCCCAGGACTCCTACGAGCAGTACTTC; CDR3aa: CASSYSPQDSYEQYF
j_gene: TRBJ1-1; abundance: NA; d_gene: NA; v_gene: TRBV19; CDR3nt: TGTGCCAGTAGTGCTGGGGGACTCCCGAACACTGAAGCTTTCTTT; CDR3aa: CASSAGGLPNTEAFF
j_gene: TRBJ2-1; abundance: NA; d_gene: TRBD1; v_gene: TRBV11-2; CDR3nt: TGTGCCAGCAGCTCGCTAGACAGGGTGGGAAATGAGCAGTTCTTC; CDR3aa: CASSSLDRVGNEQFF
j_gene: TRBJ1-1; abundance: NA; d_gene: NA; v_gene: TRBV5-1; CDR3nt: TGCGCCAGCAGCCCGCGGGAGAGCGACACTGAAGCTTTCTTT; CDR3aa: CASSPRESDTEAFF
j_gene: TRBJ1-4; abundance: NA; d_gene: NA; v_gene: TRBV5-4; CDR3nt: TGTGCCACCAAGGACAGTTCTGAAAAACTGTTTTTT; CDR3aa: CATKDSSEKLFF
j_gene: TRBJ1-1; abundance: NA; d_gene: NA; v_gene: TRBV6-6; CDR3nt: TGTGCCAGCAGCCGACAGGCTGAAGCTTTCTTT; CDR3aa: CASSRQAEAFF
j_gene: TRBJ2-1; abundance: NA; d_gene: TRBD2; v_gene: TRBV2; CDR3nt: TGTGCCAGCAGTGAAATGACTAGCGGCACCTACAATGAGCAGTTCTTC; CDR3aa: CASSEMTSGTYNEQFF
j_gene: TRBJ2-7; abundance: NA; d_gene: TRBD1; v_gene: TRBV7-9; CDR3nt: TGTGCCAGCAGCTTAAGTCGGGACAGCTCCTACGAGCAGTACTTC; CDR3aa: CASSLSRDSSYEQYF
j_gene: TRBJ1-5; abundance: NA; d_gene: TRBD1; v_gene: TRBV7-8; CDR3nt: TGTGCCAGCAGCTTACAGACAGGGGGCAATCAGCCCCAGCATTTT; CDR3aa: CASSLQTGGNQPQHF
j_gene: TRBJ2-1; abundance: NA; d_gene: NA; v_gene: TRBV3-1/TRBV3-2; CDR3nt: TGTGCCAGCAGCCCACAGGCCAACCCGGAGCAGTTCTTC; CDR3aa: CASSPQANPEQFF
j_gene: TRBJ2-3; abundance: NA; d_gene: NA; v_gene: TRBV5-4; CDR3nt: TGTGCCAGCAGCCCGGGTGGTTCGGGGGGCACAGATACGCAGTATTTT; CDR3aa: CASSPGGSGGTDTQYF
j_gene: TRBJ1-2; abundance: few; d_gene: NA; v_gene: TRBV18; CDR3nt: TGTGCCAGCTCACCTTGGACTTCGGAAGGTGCCAGGGGCTACACCTTC; CDR3aa: CASSPWTSEGARGYTF
j_gene: TRBJ1-5; abundance: NA; d_gene: NA; v_gene: TRBV28; CDR3nt: TGTGCCAGCAGTTTACGGGGGGATCAGCCCCAGCATTTT; CDR3aa: CASSLRGDQPQHF
j_gene: TRBJ1-1; abundance: NA; d_gene: NA; v_gene: TRBV3-1/TRBV3-2; CDR3nt: TGTGCCAGCAGCCGAGGGACGGGAGCCACTGAAGCTTTCTTT; CDR3aa: CASSRGTGATEAFF
j_gene: TRBJ2-2; abundance: once; d_gene: TRBD2; v_gene: TRBV4-2; CDR3nt: TGTGCCAGCAGCCAAGATAGCGGGGGGGCTGCCGGGGAGCTGTTTTTT; CDR3aa: CASSQDSGGAAGELFF
j_gene: TRBJ1-5; abundance: few; d_gene: NA; v_gene: TRBV24-1; CDR3nt: TGTGCCACCAGTGCCACTGGGGGGGGTGTAAGCAATCAGCCCCAGCATTTT; CDR3aa: CATSATGGGVSNQPQHF
j_gene: TRBJ2-4; abundance: NA; d_gene: NA; v_gene: TRBV10-1; CDR3nt: TGCGCCAGCAGTCCAGGGTCCAAAAACATTCAGTACTTC; CDR3aa: CASSPGSKNIQYF
j_gene: TRBJ1-6; abundance: NA; d_gene: NA; v_gene: TRBV6-5; CDR3nt: TGTGCCAGCAGTTACTCAACAGAATTTAATTCACCCCTCCACTTT; CDR3aa: CASSYSTEFNSPLHF
j_gene: TRBJ1-1; abundance: NA; d_gene: TRBD1; v_gene: TRBV24-1; CDR3nt: TGTGCCACCAGTGATTTGAGGGGGCCTGGGGCTGAAGCTTTCTTT; CDR3aa: CATSDLRGPGAEAFF
j_gene: TRBJ1-1; abundance: NA; d_gene: NA; v_gene: TRBV9; CDR3nt: TGTGCCAGCAGCCCCGCCCGGGGAGGGCGGGAAACTGAAGCTTTCTTT; CDR3aa: CASSPARGGRETEAFF
j_gene: TRBJ1-1; abundance: once; d_gene: NA; v_gene: TRBV28; CDR3nt: TGTGCCAGCAGTTTATCTGCGACCCTAGAGGGCACTGAAGCTTTCTTT; CDR3aa: CASSLSATLEGTEAFF
j_gene: TRBJ1-6; abundance: NA; d_gene: TRBD1; v_gene: TRBV3-1/TRBV3-2; CDR3nt: TGTGCCAGCAGCAAAGGACAGGGAGGTAATTCACCCCTCCACTTT; CDR3aa: CASSKGQGGNSPLHF
j_gene: TRBJ1-1; abundance: once; d_gene: TRBD1; v_gene: TRBV6-5; CDR3nt: TGTGCCCTGACGGGACAGGGGAAGAACACTGAAGCTTTCTTT; CDR3aa: CALTGQGKNTEAFF
j_gene: TRBJ2-7; abundance: NA; d_gene: NA; v_gene: TRBV30; CDR3nt: TGTGCCTGGAGTCTACCGTCCTACGAGCAGTACTTC; CDR3aa: CAWSLPSYEQYF
j_gene: TRBJ1-2; abundance: NA; d_gene: NA; v_gene: TRBV12-3/TRBV12-4; CDR3nt: TGTGCCAGCAGTTTACCCTCGTCCTATGGCTACACCTTC; CDR3aa: CASSLPSSYGYTF
j_gene: TRBJ2-7; abundance: NA; d_gene: TRBD2; v_gene: TRBV6-1; CDR3nt: TGTGCCAGCAGTGATCGGGAGGTTCTGTACTTC; CDR3aa: CASSDREVLYF
j_gene: TRBJ1-2; abundance: NA; d_gene: NA; v_gene: TRBV5-4; CDR3nt: TGTGCCAGCAGCTCGTACAGGGCTAACTATGGCTACACCTTC; CDR3aa: CASSSYRANYGYTF
j_gene: TRBJ2-5; abundance: NA; d_gene: TRBD1; v_gene: TRBV9; CDR3nt: TGTGCCAGCAGCTCGGGACAGGGGCAAGAGACCCAGTACTTC; CDR3aa: CASSSGQGQETQYF
j_gene: TRBJ1-1; abundance: NA; d_gene: NA; v_gene: TRBV18; CDR3nt: TGTGCCAGCTCACCGGTTGGAGGTACTGAAGCTTTCTTT; CDR3aa: CASSPVGGTEAFF